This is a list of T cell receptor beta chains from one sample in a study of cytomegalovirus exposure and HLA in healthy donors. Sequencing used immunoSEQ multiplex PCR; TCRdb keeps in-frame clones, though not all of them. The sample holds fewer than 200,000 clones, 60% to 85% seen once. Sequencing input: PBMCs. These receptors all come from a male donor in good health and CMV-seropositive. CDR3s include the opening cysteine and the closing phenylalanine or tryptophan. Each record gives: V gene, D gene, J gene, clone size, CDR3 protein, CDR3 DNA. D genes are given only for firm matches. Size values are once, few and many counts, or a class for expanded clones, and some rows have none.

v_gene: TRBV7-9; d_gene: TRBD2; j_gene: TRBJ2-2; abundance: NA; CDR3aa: CSSSFRGVENTGELFF; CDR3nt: TGTTCCAGCAGCTTTCGGGGGGTGGAGAACACCGGGGAGCTGTTTTTT
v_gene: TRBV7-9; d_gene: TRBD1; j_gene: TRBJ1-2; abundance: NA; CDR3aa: CASSWTGTNGYTF; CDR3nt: TGTGCCAGCAGCTGGACAGGGACAAATGGCTACACCTTC
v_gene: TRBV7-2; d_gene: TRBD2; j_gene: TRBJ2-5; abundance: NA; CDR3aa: CASSREVGTKETQYF; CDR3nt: TGTGCCAGCAGCCGAGAGGTGGGGACTAAAGAGACCCAGTACTTC
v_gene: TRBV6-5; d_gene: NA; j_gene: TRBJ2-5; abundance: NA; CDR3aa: CASTIKYGVGTQYF; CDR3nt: TGTGCCAGCACCATAAAATACGGGGTCGGGACCCAGTACTTC
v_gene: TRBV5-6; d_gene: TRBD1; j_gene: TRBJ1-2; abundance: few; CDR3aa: CASSWQGADYGYTF; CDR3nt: TGTGCCAGCAGCTGGCAGGGGGCGGACTATGGCTACACCTTC
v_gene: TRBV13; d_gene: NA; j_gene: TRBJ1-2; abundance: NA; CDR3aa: CASSLSGQRIYGYTF; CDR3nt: TGTGCCAGCAGCTTGTCAGGACAACGCATCTATGGCTACACCTTC
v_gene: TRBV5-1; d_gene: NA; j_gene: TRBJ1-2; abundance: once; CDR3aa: CASSWTPSNYGYTF; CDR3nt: TGCGCCAGCAGCTGGACTCCTTCTAACTATGGCTACACCTTC
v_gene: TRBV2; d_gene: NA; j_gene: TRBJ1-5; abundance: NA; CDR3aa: CASSAGWRSKDQPQHF; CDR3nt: TGTGCCAGCAGTGCGGGGTGGAGGTCGAAGGATCAGCCCCAGCATTTT
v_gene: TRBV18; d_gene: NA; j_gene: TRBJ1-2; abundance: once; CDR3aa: CASSPRDTASGYTF; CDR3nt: TGTGCCAGCTCACCAAGAGACACCGCCTCGGGCTACACCTTC
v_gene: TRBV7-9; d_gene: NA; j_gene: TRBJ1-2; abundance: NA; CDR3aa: CATYGQGRNYGYTF; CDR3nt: TGTGCCACCTACGGGCAGGGCAGGAACTATGGCTACACCTTC
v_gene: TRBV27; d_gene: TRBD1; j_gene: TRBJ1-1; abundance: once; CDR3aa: CASSLFQGGRATEAFF; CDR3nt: TGTGCCAGCAGTTTATTCCAGGGGGGCAGGGCCACTGAAGCTTTCTTT
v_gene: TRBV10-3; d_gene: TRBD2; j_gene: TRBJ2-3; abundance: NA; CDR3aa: CAISTLPGLAPATDTQYF; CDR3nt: TGTGCCATCAGCACCCTCCCAGGACTAGCGCCCGCCACAGATACGCAGTATTTT
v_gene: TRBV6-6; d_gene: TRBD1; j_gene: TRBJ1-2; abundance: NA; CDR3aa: CASGDRSYGYTF; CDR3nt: TGTGCCAGCGGGGACAGGTCCTATGGCTACACCTTC
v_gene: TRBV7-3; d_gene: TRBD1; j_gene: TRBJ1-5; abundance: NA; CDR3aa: CASSPHVDRAIHQGSNEQPQHF; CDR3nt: TGTGCCAGCAGCCCTCATGTGGACAGGGCGATCCATCAGGGCTCGAATGAGCAGCCCCAGCATTTT
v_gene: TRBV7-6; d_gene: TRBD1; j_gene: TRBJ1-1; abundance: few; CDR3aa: CASSLRTGGTEAFF; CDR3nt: TGTGCCAGCAGCTTGCGGACAGGGGGGACTGAAGCTTTCTTT
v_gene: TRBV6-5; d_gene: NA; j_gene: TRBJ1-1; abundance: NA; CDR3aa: CASQTGQGVAEAFF; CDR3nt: TGTGCCAGCCAAACGGGACAAGGCGTCGCTGAAGCTTTCTTT
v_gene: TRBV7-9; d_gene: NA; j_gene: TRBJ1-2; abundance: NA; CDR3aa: CASSLEEYGYTF; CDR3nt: TGTGCCAGCAGCTTAGAGGAGTATGGTTACACCTTC
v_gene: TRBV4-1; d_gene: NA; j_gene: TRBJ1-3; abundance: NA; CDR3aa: CASSQGRGLSSGNTIYF; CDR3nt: TGCGCCAGCAGCCAAGGGAGGGGCTTAAGCTCTGGAAACACCATATATTTT
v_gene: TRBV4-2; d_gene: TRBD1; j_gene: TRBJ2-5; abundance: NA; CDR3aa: CASSLRGPGIQETQYF; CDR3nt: TGTGCCAGCAGCCTCAGGGGGCCCGGAATACAAGAGACCCAGTACTTC
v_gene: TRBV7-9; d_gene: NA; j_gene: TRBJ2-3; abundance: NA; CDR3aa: CASSLAGPTDTQYF; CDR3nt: TGTGCCAGCAGCTTAGCGGGCCCCACAGATACGCAGTATTTT
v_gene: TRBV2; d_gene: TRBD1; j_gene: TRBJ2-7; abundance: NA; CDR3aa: CASLGTGTSSYEQYF; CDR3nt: TGTGCCAGTCTCGGGACAGGGACGAGCTCCTACGAGCAGTACTTC
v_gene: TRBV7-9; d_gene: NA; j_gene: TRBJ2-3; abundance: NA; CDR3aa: CASSSAGRWGVDTQYF; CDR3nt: TGTGCCAGCAGCTCCGCGGGACGGTGGGGGGTAGATACGCAGTATTTT
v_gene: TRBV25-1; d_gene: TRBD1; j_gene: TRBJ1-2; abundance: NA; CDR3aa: CASSEGRDRGPHGYTF; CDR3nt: TGTGCCAGCAGTGAAGGGAGGGACAGGGGGCCACATGGCTACACCTTC
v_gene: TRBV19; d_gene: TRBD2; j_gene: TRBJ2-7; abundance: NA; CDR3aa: CATGGGSSSYEQYF; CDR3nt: TGTGCCACGGGGGGGGGATCCAGCTCCTACGAGCAGTACTTC
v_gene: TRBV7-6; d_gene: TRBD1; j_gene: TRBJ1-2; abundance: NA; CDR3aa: CASSLDSRTGGFGYTF; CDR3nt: TGTGCCAGCAGCTTAGATAGCCGGACAGGGGGTTTCGGCTACACCTTC
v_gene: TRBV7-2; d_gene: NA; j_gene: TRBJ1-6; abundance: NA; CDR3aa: CASSLIRRNNSPLHF; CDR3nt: TGTGCCAGCAGCTTAATTCGCAGAAATAATTCACCCCTCCACTTT